Below are 22 T cell receptor beta chains sequenced from a single sample in a study of T-cell reconstitution after alpha-beta-depleted transplantation in children (dated by TCRdb to 2016 to 2017). Receptors were amplified or captured by PCR. TCRdb records Illumina HiSeq 2500 as the sequencer. TCR libraries were prepared with molecular barcoding, using unique molecular identifiers to normalize TCRbeta repertoire quantification. TCRdb took the public reads, trimmed them with fastp at Q25, ran MiXCR for clone calling and kept in-frame beta chains. Each entry merges the rows of one CDR3 protein and shows their most common DNA and genes. The sample table shows more than 200,000 distinct CDR3 sequences, and roughly 23% are seen once. 2.6% of the sample is held by the ten biggest clonotypes. Per the publication, the treatment or condition label means: allogeneic hematopoietic cell transplantation with graft depleted of TCRalphabeta T cells and CD19 B cells.

Sample: PBMCs, taken before TCRalphabeta/CD19-depleted stem cell transplant. These receptors were collected from a girl aged 2-10 years with Fanconi anemia, due to receive a stem cell transplant.

V gene TRBV12-5 combines with J gene TRBJ2-1, with a possible D match to TRBD1 (6 bases). The V gene's germline CDR1 is LGHNT and CDR2 FRNRAP. The CDR3 covers 14 residues. V shed 0 bases and J shed 6 bases, with 9 bases lying between them. The CDR3 loop is CASGLVDRANEQFF. The CDR3 nucleotides read TGTGCTAGTGGTTTGGTGGACAGAGCCAATGAGCAGTTCTTC.

As to this clonotype: This clone may be a read error of a much larger clone one base away. V and J are TRBV29-1 and TRBJ2-7, with D uncertain. This CDR3 region has 13 residues. The germline gives CDR1 SQVTM, CDR2 ANQGSEA. DNA of the CDR3: TGCACCGTTGCCAGCCTCAGCTCCTACGAGCAGTACTTC. It codes for CTVASLSSYEQYF.

The rearrangement joins TRBV7-2 to TRBJ1-1; TRBD1 might be the D (6 bases). Germline lookup yields CDR1 SGHTA and CDR2 FQGNSA. The V end lost 6 bases, the J end lost 7 bases, and 15 bases lay between the germline ends. This CDR3 has 13 residues. CDR3 region: CASSPDSRGEAFF. The CDR3 nucleotides are TGTGCCAGCAGTCCGGACAGTAGGGGTGAAGCTTTCTTT. Full variable domain (missing parts from reference TRBV7-2 and TRBJ1-1): GAGVSQSPSNKVTEKGKDVELRCDPISGHTALYWYRQSLGQGLEFLIYFQGNSAPDKSGLPSDRFSAERTGGSVSTLTIQRTQQEDSAVYLCASSPDSRGEAFFGQGTRLTVV.

CDR3 in amino acids: CSVTGLANNEQFF. CDR3 DNA: TGCAGCGTTACGGGACTAGCGAACAATGAGCAGTTCTTC. This sequence joins TRBV29-1 and TRBJ2-1; TRBD2 matches 10 bases. The V gene end was trimmed by 5 bases and the J gene end by 5 bases; junction bases not matched to a gene: 3. Germline CDR1 and CDR2: SQVTM and ANQGSEA. This CDR3 has 13 residues.

The chain employs TRBV18 and TRBJ2-1; D not certain. CDR1 and CDR2 (germline): KGHSH, LQKENI. The CDR3 has 15 amino acids. V dropped 4 bases and J dropped 1 base, with 11 bases sitting between them. This CDR3 reads CASSLIHVSYNEQFF. CDR3 DNA: TGTGCCAGCTCACTGATTCACGTGTCCTACAATGAGCAGTTCTTC. Based on the CDR3 plus reference TRBV18 and TRBJ2-1, the full variable domain is NAGVMQNPRHLVRRRGQEARLRCSPMKGHSHVYWYRQLPEEGLKFMVYLQKENIIDESGMPKERFSAEFPKEGPSILRIQQVVRGDSAAYFCASSLIHVSYNEQFFGPGTRLTVL.

This clonotype has only a few counts. The chain uses TRBV5-5 and TRBJ1-2, with a weak D call TRBD1 (5 bases). The germline gives CDR1 SGHKS, CDR2 YYEKEE (reference sequence). Trimming shortened V by 3 bases and J by 4 bases, and 13 bases separated the two germline ends. The CDR3 contains 14 residues. In nucleotides, the CDR3 is TGTGCCAGCAGCTCCCCAGGGATGGGCTATGGCTACACCTTC. It specifies CASSSPGMGYGYTF.

Ten or more counts support this clonotype. The rearrangement links TRBV7-2 to TRBJ1-3; no clear D. Germline V gene sequence: CDR1 SGHTA, CDR2 FQGNSA. V gave up 2 bases and J gave up 5 bases, with 7 bases separating them. The CDR3 spans 13 residues. The CDR3 DNA reads as TGTGCCAGCAGCTTAATCAACCGAAACACCATATATTTT. This gives the protein CASSLINRNTIYF.

This clonotype turned up a few times. The CDR3 spells CSVEETRGLRYNEQFF. DNA of the CDR3: TGCAGCGTTGAAGAGACCAGGGGGCTTAGGTACAATGAGCAGTTCTTC. The V and J genes are TRBV29-1 and TRBJ2-1, with 8 bases lining up with TRBD1. The CDR3 loop spans 16 amino acids. Germline V gene sequence: CDR1 SQVTM, CDR2 ANQGSEA. Trimming took 0 bases from V and 4 from J; bases not matched to a gene: 8.

The J gene is TRBJ2-7, the V gene TRBV29-1; TRBD2 is a possible D gene (5 bases). This CDR3 spans 12 amino acids. Germline V gene sequence: CDR1 SQVTM, CDR2 ANQGSEA. Trimming removed 4 bases from V and 7 bases from J, with 14 bases in between. The CDR3: CSVGSGSGEQYF. DNA of the CDR3: TGCAGCGTTGGAAGCGGATCGGGAGAGCAGTACTTC.

This clonotype has only a few counts. A junction boundary mismatches the germline segment, possibly from a read error. The chain combines TRBV13 with TRBJ2-1; 11 bases are shared with TRBD1. CDR1 is PRHDT, CDR2 FYEKMQ, per germline (reference sequence). CDR3 size: 16 residues. The chain's CDR3 is CASSLGWDRGYNEQFF. As DNA, the CDR3 is TGTGCCAGCAGTTTAGGCTGGGACAGGGGGTACAATGAGCAGTTCTTC.

This clonotype was counted at least ten times. The genes are TRBV29-1 and TRBJ2-3; 8 bases line up with TRBD2. The length of the CDR3 is 15 residues. The J segment lost 0 bases and the V segment lost 3 bases, leaving 5 bases of the junction unmatched. Germline V gene sequence: CDR1 SQVTM, CDR2 ANQGSEA. The DNA of the CDR3 is TGCAGCGTTGATTCGGGGGGGCCTAGCACAGATACGCAGTATTTT. It yields the protein CSVDSGGPSTDTQYF.

This clonotype was recorded at least ten times. The junction departs from the called germline gene at one end, perhaps through a read error. This chain links TRBV20-1 with TRBJ2-4; 9 bases agree with TRBD2. The CDR3 is 11 amino acids. Per the germline V gene, CDR1 is DFQATT and CDR2 is SNEGSKA (reference sequence). DNA for the CDR3: TGCAGTGCTAGAGTAGCGGGAGATGTAGACTTC. Protein product: CSARVAGDVDF.

This clonotype was counted only a few times. The rearrangement links TRBV29-1 to TRBJ2-7, with D possibly called TRBD1 or TRBD2 (5 bases each). Germline V gives CDR1 SQVTM, CDR2 ANQGSEA. With 4 bases removed from V and 0 bases from J, the gap between germline ends came to 16 bases. The CDR3 runs 15 residues. The CDR3: CSVVLGSGSSYEQYF. The DNA for the CDR3 is TGCAGCGTTGTCCTTGGGTCAGGGAGCTCCTACGAGCAGTACTTC.

This clonotype was recorded at least ten times. The chain employs TRBV29-1 and TRBJ2-7; D tentatively fits TRBD1 or TRBD2 (6 bases each). Trimming left V 6 bases short and J 2 bases short, with 11 bases between. This CDR3 has 12 residues. Germline CDR1 and CDR2: SQVTM and ANQGSEA. CDR3 nucleotide sequence: TGCAGCGTGGTCGGGGGCACCTACGAGCAGTACTTC. Translated: CSVVGGTYEQYF.

The rearrangement links TRBV20-1 to TRBJ2-7, with 9 bases that match TRBD2. CDR3 size: 12 residues. The V segment lost 6 bases and the J segment 4 bases; nucleotides outside the gene matches: 4. CDR1 DFQATT and CDR2 SNEGSKA come from the germline V gene (reference sequence). The CDR3 nucleotides read TGCAGTGCGCAGACTAGCGGTTACGAGCAGTACTTC. Translation: CSAQTSGYEQYF.

The chain couples TRBV6-1 to TRBJ2-5; no reliable D call. The germline V gene encodes CDR1 MNHNS and CDR2 SASEGT. This CDR3 spans 13 amino acids. V lost 1 base to trimming and J lost 3 bases, with 6 bases between them. The DNA of the CDR3 is TGTGCCAGCAGTGAAGACGGAGAAGAGACCCAGTACTTC. Translating it yields CASSEDGEETQYF.

This clonotype was observed many times. This sequence joins TRBV6-1 and TRBJ2-1; D possibly corresponds to TRBD2 (5 bases). Germline CDR1 and CDR2: MNHNS and SASEGT. This CDR3 comprises 16 residues. Trimming removed 1 base at V and 2 bases at J, with 12 bases between. As DNA, the CDR3 is TGTGCCAGCAGTGAAGGGCTAGCCGACCCCTACAATGAGCAGTTCTTC. Translated, it gives CASSEGLADPYNEQFF.

This chain connects TRBV20-1 to TRBJ2-7; D might be TRBD1 or TRBD2, each matching 5 bases. Germline V gives CDR1 DFQATT, CDR2 SNEGSKA (reference sequence). V was cut by 6 bases and J by 3 bases, with 18 bases left in between. This CDR3 region has 14 residues. DNA of the CDR3: TGCAGTGCGATAAGGGACGTAGGGGTCTACGAGCAGTACTTC. It translates to CSAIRDVGVYEQYF.

V gene TRBV25-1 combines with J gene TRBJ2-1; D gene unclear. Between the trimmed V and J ends, which lost 3 bases and 3 bases, there was a span of 9 bases. This CDR3 comprises 14 residues. Germline CDR1 MGHDK, CDR2 SYGVNS. The CDR3 is CASSDHLFYNEQFF. In nucleotides, the CDR3 is TGTGCCAGCAGTGACCATCTTTTCTACAATGAGCAGTTCTTC.

This clonotype was detected a few times. The chain combines TRBV5-1 with TRBJ2-1; D is unresolved. CDR1 SGHRS and CDR2 YFSETQ come from the germline V gene. The CDR3 is made up of 16 amino acids. V was pared by 1 base and J by 0 bases, with 11 bases between. Here the CDR3 DNA reads TGCGCCAGCAGCTTGAGTACTCCGAGCTCCTACAATGAGCAGTTCTTC. Its translation: CASSLSTPSSYNEQFF.

The chain joins TRBV7-3 to TRBJ2-7, with D hard to call. Germline V gene data show CDR1 as SGHTA and CDR2 as FQGTGA. V was cut by 4 bases and J by 7 bases, with 11 bases left in between. CDR3 length: 12 residues. CDR3 sequence reads: CASSSRAGEQYF. The CDR3 bases are TGTGCCAGCAGCTCCCGGGCCGGGGAGCAGTACTTC.

This clonotype was picked up many times. The CDR3 nucleotides read TGTGCCAGCAGCTTGGGACTTCGTAGTGAGCAGTTCTTC. Translated: CASSLGLRSEQFF. The chain couples TRBV11-2 to TRBJ2-1; TRBD2 might be the D (6 bases). The CDR3 consists of 13 residues. The germline CDR1 and CDR2 sequences are SGHAT and FQNNGV. V was clipped by 3 bases and J by 9 bases, with 12 bases between them.